The 17 T cell receptor beta chains below come from one sample, sequenced in a study of shared clonotypes between healthy human individuals. Sequencing used immunoSEQ multiplex PCR; TCRdb keeps in-frame clones, though not all of them. The sample holds 300,000 or so clones, over 65% seen once. The sample comprised memory CD4+ T cells sorted from blood. This sample's subset: CD45RA-negative fraction. These receptor sequences come from a man aged 30 to 45 in good health.

The chain employs TRBV5-4 and TRBJ2-5; 10 positions match TRBD1. V dropped 5 bases and J dropped 2; count of bases not matched to a gene: 6. CDR1 SGHNT and CDR2 YYREEE come from the germline V gene (reference sequence). This CDR3 spans 15 amino acids. Here the CDR3 reads CASRSGTGVQETQYF. The CDR3 DNA is TGTGCCAGCAGATCCGGGACAGGGGTACAAGAGACCCAGTACTTC.

This chain links TRBV4-3 with TRBJ2-1, with 8 bases aligning to TRBD2. The CDR3 extends over 17 amino acids. The trim removed 3 bases at V and 1 base at J, leaving 8 bases unmatched. Germline loops: CDR1 LGHNA, CDR2 YSLEER. The CDR3 loop reads CASSQRAGVLSYNEQFF. The CDR3 DNA is TGCGCCAGCAGCCAGAGAGCGGGAGTGCTATCCTACAATGAGCAGTTCTTC.

The chain couples TRBV12-5 to TRBJ2-3; D gene uncertain. V was shortened by 0 bases and J by 4 bases, with 14 bases between the two germline ends. CDR1 is LGHNT, CDR2 FRNRAP, per germline. This CDR3 contains 16 residues. CDR3 nucleotides: TGTGCTAGTGGTTTGGTCGCACAAAAAATTTCAGATACGCAGTATTTT. Translating it yields CASGLVAQKISDTQYF.

The chain uses TRBV2 and TRBJ2-7, with TRBD1 matching 7 bases. This CDR3 comprises 12 residues. Per germline, CDR1 SNHLY and CDR2 FYNNEI. J gave up 9 bases and V 8 bases, and 10 bases lay outside the gene matches. CDR3 sequence (DNA): TGTGCCAGCCGGGACAGCCTAGAGGGGCAGTACTTC. Translation: CASRDSLEGQYF.

V and J are TRBV29-1 and TRBJ2-2; 7 bases align to TRBD1. The V gene end was trimmed by 6 bases and the J gene end by 0 bases; junction bases not matched to a gene: 7. Germline CDR1 SQVTM, CDR2 ANQGSEA. CDR3 size: 15 residues. The CDR3 protein is CSVAQGDANTGELFF. The CDR3 DNA sequence: TGCAGCGTGGCGCAGGGGGATGCGAACACCGGGGAGCTGTTTTTT.

The chain has TRBV30 and TRBJ1-3; the D gene is possibly TRBD1 (5 bases). The germline V and J ends were trimmed by 0 bases and 4 bases, with 13 bases remaining between them. CDR3 length: 15 amino acids. CDR1 and CDR2 from the germline V gene are GTSNPN and SVGIG (reference sequence). This CDR3 reads CAWSVLSGKGNTIYF. DNA of the CDR3: TGTGCCTGGAGTGTATTATCAGGGAAGGGAAACACCATATATTTT.

The J gene is TRBJ2-2, the V gene TRBV10-3; D possibly matches TRBD1 or TRBD2 (7 bases each). V was cut by 3 bases and J by 4 bases, with 18 bases left in between. From germline, CDR1 is ENHRY and CDR2 SYGVKD. The CDR3 has 17 residues. The CDR3 sequence: CAISERQGPGGTGELFF. CDR3 sequence (DNA): TGTGCCATCAGTGAACGACAGGGCCCGGGGGGCACCGGGGAGCTGTTTTTT.

The chain couples TRBV6-6 to TRBJ2-2; D uncertain. Trimming stripped 2 bases from V and 4 bases from J, with 11 bases between. This CDR3 is built from 15 residues. CDR1 and CDR2 (germline): MNHNY, SVGAGI (reference sequence). The CDR3 coding sequence is TGTGCCAGCAGTTACGGGGTACTTGGCACCGGGGAGCTGTTTTTT. This gives the protein CASSYGVLGTGELFF.

This chain links TRBV7-9 with TRBJ2-3; 10 nucleotides line up with TRBD2. The V gene end was trimmed by 5 bases and the J gene end by 3 bases; junction bases not matched to a gene: 5. This CDR3 has 15 amino acids. Germline loops: CDR1 SEHNR, CDR2 FQNEAQ (reference sequence). The chain's CDR3 is CASSPRAGGTDTQYF. The DNA of the CDR3 is TGTGCCAGCAGCCCTAGAGCGGGAGGGACAGATACGCAGTATTTT.

The V gene is TRBV18, the J gene TRBJ2-7; D gene uncertain. V was shortened by 3 bases and J by 5 bases, with 8 bases between the two germline ends. The V gene's germline CDR1 is KGHSH and CDR2 LQKENI. This CDR3 has 12 amino acids. The CDR3: CASSPMMDEQYF. The CDR3 nucleotides are TGTGCCAGCTCACCCATGATGGACGAGCAGTACTTC.

To note about this clone: Compared with germline, one end of the junction differs, possibly owing to a read error. This chain links TRBV14 with TRBJ2-7, with a possible D match to TRBD2 (6 bases). This CDR3 spans 13 amino acids. Germline CDR1 and CDR2: SGHDN and FVKESK. CDR3 loop: CASSLRDWTDSHF. CDR3 in DNA: TGTGCCAGCAGCCTCCGGGACTGGACCGATTCGCACTTC.

The gene calls are TRBV25-1 and TRBJ1-5, with 7 nucleotides matching TRBD1. The CDR3 covers 14 residues. The trim removed 5 bases at V and 4 bases at J, leaving 5 bases unmatched. The germline V gene has CDR1 MGHDK and CDR2 SYGVNS. The CDR3: CASSPGGSNQPQHF. The CDR3 DNA follows: TGTGCCAGCAGTCCAGGGGGTTCGAATCAGCCCCAGCATTTT.

The chain carries TRBV6-1 and TRBJ1-5; TRBD1 matches at 7 bases. With V trimmed by 6 bases and J by 2 bases, 4 bases remained unmatched. The CDR3 length is 14 residues. Germline CDR1 MNHNS, CDR2 SASEGT. The CDR3 loop reads CASSLDRGNQPQHF. The DNA of the CDR3 is TGTGCCAGCAGCCTAGACAGGGGCAATCAGCCCCAGCATTTT.

The chain is built from TRBV30 and TRBJ2-3; D not resolved. Germline assignment: CDR1 GTSNPN and CDR2 SVGIG (reference sequence). Trimming left V 5 bases short and J 2 bases short, with 8 bases between. The CDR3 covers 12 residues. DNA for the CDR3: TGTGCCTGGGACCTTAACACAGATACGCAGTATTTT. It specifies CAWDLNTDTQYF.

The gene calls are TRBV28 and TRBJ2-2, with TRBD1 as a possible D gene (6 bases). Germline V lookup: CDR1 MDHEN, CDR2 SYDVKM. This CDR3 is 14 amino acids long. V shed 6 bases and J shed 7 bases, with 15 bases lying between them. The CDR3 DNA reads TGTGCCAGCAGCCGGGACAACATGGTCGGGGAGCTGTTTTTT. The encoded protein is CASSRDNMVGELFF.

The chain combines TRBV2 with TRBJ1-5, with 7 bases identical to TRBD1. V trimming: 5 bases; J trimming: 2 bases; junction bases outside the gene matches: 15. The CDR3 sequence is 18 residues long. Germline loops: CDR1 SNHLY, CDR2 FYNNEI. The CDR3 protein is CASSFAGTALSRNQPQHF. In DNA, the CDR3 is TGTGCCAGCAGTTTCGCGGGGACAGCACTTTCACGCAATCAGCCCCAGCATTTT.

The J gene is TRBJ2-1, the V gene TRBV5-1; D gene ambiguous. V was pared by 4 bases and J by 8 bases, with 13 bases between. CDR3 length equals 13 residues. Germline values: CDR1 SGHRS, CDR2 YFSETQ. CDR3 loop: CASSPYGIDEQFF. CDR3 sequence (DNA): TGCGCCAGCAGCCCCTACGGCATTGATGAGCAGTTCTTC.